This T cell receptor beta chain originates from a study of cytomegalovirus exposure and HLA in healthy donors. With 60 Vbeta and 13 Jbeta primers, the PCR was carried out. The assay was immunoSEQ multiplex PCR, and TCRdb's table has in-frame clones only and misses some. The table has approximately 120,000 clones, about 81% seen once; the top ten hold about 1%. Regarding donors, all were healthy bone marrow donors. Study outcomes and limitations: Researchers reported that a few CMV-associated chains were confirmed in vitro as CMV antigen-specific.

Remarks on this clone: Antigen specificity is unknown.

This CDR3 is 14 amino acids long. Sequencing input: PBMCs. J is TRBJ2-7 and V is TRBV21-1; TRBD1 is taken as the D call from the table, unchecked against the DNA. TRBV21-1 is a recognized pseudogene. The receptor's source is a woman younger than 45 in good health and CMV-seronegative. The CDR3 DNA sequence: TGTGCCAGCAGCACGACAGGGATTAACTACGAGCAGTACTTC. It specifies CASSTTGINYEQYF.